Below, 32 T cell receptor beta chains from the same sample are listed, as sequenced in a study of patients and donors after allogeneic stem cell transplantation. MiXCR, applied by TCRdb to the RT-PCR reads, yields one record per CDR3 protein. The data hold about 70,000 distinct CDR3 sequences, with about 30% observed a single time. Sequenced sample: blood, either unsorted or a sorted T cell fraction (not recorded which). The receptor source for this set is a human donor who was either an allogeneic HSCT recipient or a stem cell or donor lymphocyte infusion donor (not recorded which). It is not recorded whose cells these are; they may come from a transplant donor.

This clonotype showed up many times. The rearrangement joins TRBV7-8 to TRBJ1-4; D not resolved. V was shortened by 3 bases and J by 5 bases, with 13 bases between the two germline ends. The CDR3 has 15 amino acids. Germline V gene data show CDR1 as SGHVS and CDR2 as FQNEAQ. CDR3 sequence (DNA): TGTGCCAGCAGCTTCCTGGCCAGGTCAAATGAAAAACTGTTTTTT. It is translated as CASSFLARSNEKLFF. The full variable domain, its missing parts supplied by reference TRBV7-8 and TRBJ1-4, is GAGVSQSPRYKVAKRGQDVALRCDPISGHVSLFWYQQALGQGPEFLTYFQNEAQLDKSGLPSDRFFAERPEGSVSTLKIQRTQQEDSAVYLCASSFLARSNEKLFFGSGTQLSVL.

The chain couples TRBV6-6 to TRBJ2-7; D is possibly TRBD1 or TRBD2 (5 bases each). Germline CDR1 reads MNHNY; CDR2 reads SVGAGI (reference sequence). The CDR3 consists of 12 residues. The V end lost 7 bases, the J end lost 3 bases, and 10 bases lay between the germline ends. The CDR3 DNA reads as TGTGCCAGCACTGGGGGAAACTACGAGCAGTACTTC. Translated, it gives CASTGGNYEQYF.

This clonotype was counted a few times. V usage is TRBV6-6 and J usage is TRBJ1-1; maybe TRBD1 (6 bases). Germline CDR1 reads MNHNY; CDR2 reads SVGAGI (reference sequence). This CDR3 is built from 11 residues. V lost 5 bases and J lost 10, with 11 bases in between. CDR3: CASSGAGAAFF. The CDR3 region has the DNA TGTGCCAGCAGTGGGGCAGGGGCAGCTTTCTTT.

This clonotype was picked up a small number of times. V gene TRBV9 combines with J gene TRBJ1-6; 9 bases match TRBD1. Unmatched junction bases numbered 3, after V lost 2 bases and J lost 9 bases. The CDR3 extends over 14 amino acids. Germline V lookup: CDR1 SGDLS, CDR2 YYNGEE. The CDR3 protein is CASSVRDRVSPLHF. The CDR3 nucleotides are TGTGCCAGCAGCGTCCGGGACAGGGTTTCACCCCTCCACTTT.

V is TRBV6-1 and J is TRBJ1-1; 7 bases map to TRBD1. J lost 14 bases, V lost 1 base, and 13 bases had no gene match. Germline V gives CDR1 MNHNS, CDR2 SASEGT. This CDR3 region has 14 residues. CDR3 region: CASSEEGKGAPGFF. Written as DNA, the CDR3 is TGTGCCAGCAGTGAAGAGGGGAAGGGGGCCCCTGGGTTCTTT.

V usage is TRBV7-9 and J usage is TRBJ1-1, with unresolved D. Trimming took 5 bases from V and 0 from J, leaving 13 bases between them. Germline V gene sequence: CDR1 SEHNR, CDR2 FQNEAQ (reference sequence). The CDR3 runs to 15 residues. The CDR3 bases are TGTGCCAGCAGCCCGCGGACGAATATGAACACTGAAGCTTTCTTT. Protein: CASSPRTNMNTEAFF.

This clonotype was recorded at least ten times. This chain connects TRBV12-3 or TRBV12-4 to TRBJ1-1; the D is unclear. V lost 3 bases and J lost 7, with 12 bases in between. The CDR3 runs to 13 residues. The CDR3 nucleotides read TGTGCCAGCAGTTTCGGCTACAGTGTTGAAGCTTTCTTT. Its translation is CASSFGYSVEAFF.

The genes are TRBV7-2 and TRBJ1-5, with D perhaps matching TRBD1 (5 bases). Trimming took 1 base from V and 4 from J, leaving 11 bases between them. Germline values: CDR1 SGHTA, CDR2 FQGNSA. The CDR3 runs to 15 residues. CDR3 loop: CASSLGGAINQPQHF. The DNA for the CDR3 is TGTGCCAGCAGCTTAGGTGGGGCGATAAATCAGCCCCAGCATTTT.

The rearrangement uses TRBV7-2 and TRBJ2-2; perhaps TRBD1 as D (5 bases). The CDR3 runs to 15 residues. Germline CDR1 is SGHTA and CDR2 is FQGNSA. Trimming left V 2 bases short and J 4 bases short, with 11 bases between. The CDR3 DNA follows: TGTGCCAGCAGCTTAACCTCAGGGTTCACCGGGGAGCTGTTTTTT. It encodes CASSLTSGFTGELFF.

The sample holds a few counts of this clonotype. CDR3 DNA sequence: TGTGCCATCAGTGAATCGGGGGTGATCTCCTACAATGAGCAGTTCTTC. Its translation is CAISESGVISYNEQFF. J is TRBJ2-1 and V is TRBV10-3, with TRBD2 as a possible D gene (6 bases). CDR3 length equals 16 residues. Trimming removed 3 bases at V and 0 bases at J, with 12 bases between. Germline values: CDR1 ENHRY, CDR2 SYGVKD.

The rearrangement links TRBV5-1 to TRBJ1-1; D is undetermined. The CDR3 spans 13 residues. Germline V gives CDR1 SGHRS, CDR2 YFSETQ. Trimming shortened V by 3 bases and J by 8 bases, and 14 bases separated the two germline ends. In DNA form, the CDR3 reads TGCGCCAGCAGCTCCTCTACGAGGGAGGAAGCTTTCTTT. The encoded protein is CASSSSTREEAFF.

The DNA for the CDR3 is TGTGCCAGCAGCCCGCCAGCGGGAGGGCCGATGGGATCCTACAATGAGCAGTTCTTC. This gives the protein CASSPPAGGPMGSYNEQFF. This chain uses TRBV5-6 with TRBJ2-1; 10 nucleotides agree with TRBD2. The junction had 14 bases not matched to a gene; V was cut back by 4 bases and J by 1 base. CDR3 length: 19 residues. Looked up from germline, CDR1 is SGHDT and CDR2 is YYEEEE. Filled out from reference TRBV5-6 and TRBJ2-1, the complete variable domain reads DAGVTQSPTHLIKTRGQQVTLRCSPKSGHDTVSWYQQALGQGPQFIFQYYEEEERQRGNFPDRFSGHQFPNYSSELNVNALLLGDSALYLCASSPPAGGPMGSYNEQFFGPGTRLTVL.

V is TRBV6-1 and J is TRBJ1-1; D may be TRBD1 (5 bases). V dropped 3 bases and J dropped 7 bases, with 12 bases sitting between them. The CDR3 extends over 13 amino acids. Per the germline V gene, CDR1 is MNHNS and CDR2 is SASEGT. CDR3 loop: CASSEGFRDEAFF. The CDR3 nucleotides are TGTGCCAGCAGTGAGGGCTTCAGGGATGAAGCTTTCTTT.

This chain uses TRBV4-2 with TRBJ2-1, with 13 bases matching TRBD2. V lost 2 bases, J lost 8 bases, and 6 bases stayed unmatched. Germline-derived CDR1 and CDR2 are LGHNA and YNFKEQ. The CDR3 is 16 amino acids. The CDR3 spells CASSQLTSGGAYEQFF. Written as DNA, the CDR3 is TGTGCCAGCAGCCAACTAACTAGCGGGGGGGCCTATGAGCAGTTCTTC.

The chain couples TRBV12-3 or TRBV12-4 to TRBJ1-2; 8 bases match TRBD1. With 3 bases clipped from V and 8 bases from J, the junction kept 11 bases outside the gene matches. This CDR3 contains 15 residues. The CDR3 DNA follows: TGTGCCAGCAGTTTCGGACCCAGGGGGCAAGGGGGCTACACCTTC. Its protein is CASSFGPRGQGGYTF.

This clonotype has only a few counts. The chain is built from TRBV6-5 and TRBJ2-5; tentatively, D is TRBD1 (5 bases). V lost 0 bases and J lost 7, with 12 bases in between. Germline-derived CDR1 and CDR2 are MNHEY and SVGAGI. The CDR3 extends over 14 amino acids. This CDR3 is CASSYSSGLGTQYF. The CDR3 DNA reads TGTGCCAGCAGTTACTCGTCAGGGCTGGGGACCCAGTACTTC.

This clonotype was seen only a few times. V gene TRBV5-1 combines with J gene TRBJ1-1; 11 positions match TRBD1. Germline V gives CDR1 SGHRS, CDR2 YFSETQ. V trimming: 2 bases; J trimming: 1 base; junction bases outside the gene matches: 10. The CDR3 runs to 18 residues. This CDR3 is CASSFHMDRGLSNTEAFF. The CDR3 coding sequence is TGCGCCAGCAGCTTCCACATGGACAGGGGGCTGTCGAACACTGAAGCTTTCTTT.

The chain joins TRBV6-5 to TRBJ2-7; D ambiguous. Germline CDR1 is MNHEY and CDR2 is SVGAGI. This CDR3 comprises 14 residues. V lost 5 bases to trimming and J lost 3 bases, with 14 bases between them. CDR3 sequence: CASSPSSTGYEQYF. CDR3 in DNA: TGTGCCAGCAGTCCCTCTTCTACGGGCTACGAGCAGTACTTC.

This clonotype was seen more than once but under ten times. The chain uses TRBV27 and TRBJ2-1, with 8 bases lining up with TRBD2. The germline V gene encodes CDR1 MNHEY and CDR2 SMNVEV (reference sequence). V trimming: 7 bases; J trimming: 1 base; junction bases outside the gene matches: 9. This CDR3 spans 16 amino acids. For the CDR3, the DNA is TGTGCCAGCACCCATAGCGGGGCCCCTTCCTACAATGAGCAGTTCTTC. Its translation is CASTHSGAPSYNEQFF.

There are a few counts of this clonotype. This chain joins TRBV5-1 and TRBJ1-1; TRBD1 might be the D (6 bases). The CDR3 covers 13 residues. With 2 bases removed from V and 4 bases from J, the gap between germline ends came to 9 bases. In germline, CDR1 is SGHRS, CDR2 YFSETQ. The DNA for the CDR3 is TGCGCCAGCAGCTTCGGGGGGCCCACTGAAGCTTTCTTT. Protein product: CASSFGGPTEAFF.

This clonotype was seen a few times. The V call is TRBV12-3 or TRBV12-4, the J call TRBJ1-1; no firm D call. The CDR3 runs to 15 residues. V was clipped by 5 bases and J by 0 bases, with 13 bases between them. DNA of the CDR3: TGTGCCAGCAGTCCGCACCCAACAGTGAACACTGAAGCTTTCTTT. This sequence encodes CASSPHPTVNTEAFF.

The genes are TRBV24-1 and TRBJ2-7, with TRBD1 identical over 10 bases. Germline lookup yields CDR1 KGHDR and CDR2 SFDVKD. V was clipped by 3 bases and J by 6 bases; unmatched bases: 4. CDR3 length: 14 amino acids. This CDR3 is CATSDRTGGGEQYF. CDR3 DNA sequence: TGTGCCACCAGTGATCGGACAGGGGGTGGCGAGCAGTACTTC.

The chain carries TRBV27 and TRBJ2-7, with 8 bases that match TRBD2. This CDR3 contains 13 residues. With 3 bases clipped from V and 5 bases from J, the junction kept 3 bases outside the gene matches. Germline CDR1 and CDR2: MNHEY and SMNVEV (reference sequence). The CDR3 spells CASSFGRDHEQYF. The CDR3 DNA is TGTGCCAGCAGTTTCGGGAGGGACCACGAGCAGTACTTC.

This sequence joins TRBV4-1 and TRBJ2-2, with D possibly matching TRBD2 (6 bases). Germline CDR1 and CDR2: MGHRA and YSYEKL. CDR3 length equals 17 residues. V lost 5 bases and J 4 bases, leaving 20 bases between the germline ends. The CDR3 DNA reads as TGCGCCAGCAGCTCTTATCTAGCGCCCAAACTCACCGGGGAGCTGTTTTTT. It yields the protein CASSSYLAPKLTGELFF.

The CDR3 region has the DNA TGTGCCACCAGGGACAGCAGCACAGATACGCAGTATTTT. Translated, it gives CATRDSSTDTQYF. The rearrangement uses TRBV24-1 and TRBJ2-3; TRBD1 might be the D (6 bases). This CDR3 comprises 13 residues. The germline CDR1 and CDR2 sequences are KGHDR and SFDVKD. The V and J ends lost 7 bases and 0 bases respectively, with 7 bases between them.

Only a few counts were recorded for this clonotype. V and J are TRBV9 and TRBJ2-1, with D perhaps being TRBD1 or TRBD2 (6 bases each). Between the trimmed V and J ends, which lost 0 bases and 8 bases, there was a span of 9 bases. The length of the CDR3 is 13 residues. The germline V gene encodes CDR1 SGDLS and CDR2 YYNGEE. The CDR3 protein is CASSVGGADEQFF. Here the CDR3 DNA reads TGTGCCAGCAGCGTAGGGGGGGCGGATGAGCAGTTCTTC.

The rearrangement links TRBV20-1 to TRBJ2-1; 7 bases line up with TRBD1. V was clipped by 6 bases and J by 7 bases; unmatched bases: 9. The germline CDR1 and CDR2 sequences are DFQATT and SNEGSKA (reference sequence). This CDR3 has 13 amino acids. CDR3 residues: CSATTGLRNEQFF. CDR3 DNA: TGCAGTGCGACGACAGGGCTGAGGAATGAGCAGTTCTTC.

This chain uses TRBV28 with TRBJ2-7; D call uncertain. CDR1 is MDHEN, CDR2 SYDVKM, per germline. The ends were cut back, 7 bases at V and 5 bases at J, with 9 bases in the middle. The CDR3 has 11 residues. CDR3 in amino acids: CASIGFNEQYF. DNA of the CDR3: TGTGCCAGCATTGGATTTAACGAGCAGTACTTC.

CDR3 nucleotide sequence: TGCGCCAGCAGTGACGGGACCTACGAGCAGTACTTC. Amino acid sequence: CASSDGTYEQYF. The rearrangement links TRBV5-1 to TRBJ2-7; possibly TRBD2 for D (5 bases). Trimming stripped 5 bases from V and 2 bases from J, with 8 bases between. Per the germline V gene, CDR1 is SGHRS and CDR2 is YFSETQ. The CDR3 is 12 residues long.

This clonotype was found once. The chain links TRBV29-1 to TRBJ2-1; D call uncertain. The CDR3 is made up of 11 amino acids. Trimming pared 3 bases from V and 4 bases from J, leaving 4 bases between. Germline CDR1 SQVTM, CDR2 ANQGSEA. CDR3 in amino acids: CSVDLYNEQFF. The CDR3 nucleotides read TGCAGCGTTGACCTATACAATGAGCAGTTCTTC.

This clonotype was recorded a few times. The V gene is TRBV11-2, the J gene TRBJ1-2, with D possibly TRBD1 on 5 matching bases. Germline V CDR1 and CDR2: SGHAT, FQNNGV. V dropped 2 bases and J dropped 4 bases, with 14 bases sitting between them. The CDR3 totals 15 residues. The CDR3 sequence: CASSLKSTGPYGYTF. The CDR3 DNA reads as TGTGCCAGCAGCTTAAAGTCAACAGGTCCCTATGGCTACACCTTC.

This clonotype was found a few times. The chain uses TRBV7-2 and TRBJ2-3, with TRBD1 matching over 7 bases. CDR1 and CDR2 from the germline V gene are SGHTA and FQGNSA. CDR3 length equals 14 residues. Trimming at V came to 4 bases and at J to 1 base, leaving 2 bases not matched to a gene. CDR3 sequence: CASSSDRGTDTQYF. DNA of the CDR3: TGTGCCAGCAGCTCTGACAGGGGCACAGATACGCAGTATTTT.